A single sample is the source of the 8 T cell receptor beta chains below, sequenced in a study of T cells in Graves' hyperthyroidism and ophthalmopathy. RNA transcripts served as the template for amplifying TCR beta CDR3 regions. A set of HTBI primers served as the primers for a first-round RT-PCR of the TCR CDR3. TCRdb reprocessed the multiplex PCR reads via MiXCR and lists one record per CDR3 protein. This sample has 700,000 to 850,000 distinct CDR3 sequences, with about 35% found just once. Material for sequencing was blood. The receptors stem from a woman aged 40 to 50 with Graves' hyperthyroidism.

The chain uses TRBV7-8 and TRBJ2-1, with D maybe TRBD1 (6 bases). There are 14 residues in the CDR3. Trimming removed 3 bases at V and 6 bases at J, with 12 bases between. CDR1 SGHVS and CDR2 FQNEAQ come from the germline V gene. Written as DNA, the CDR3 is TGTGCCAGCAGCTTTACAGGGACGATCAATGAGCAGTTCTTC. Protein product: CASSFTGTINEQFF. The variable domain in full, with the rest retrieved from reference TRBV7-8 and TRBJ2-1, is GAGVSQSPRYKVAKRGQDVALRCDPISGHVSLFWYQQALGQGPEFLTYFQNEAQLDKSGLPSDRFFAERPEGSVSTLKIQRTQQEDSAVYLCASSFTGTINEQFFGPGTRLTVL.

Only one count was recorded for this clonotype. A clone one base away is much larger, so this may be a read error. The gene calls are TRBV7-2 and TRBJ1-2; a weak D match, TRBD1 (6 bases). Germline assignment: CDR1 SGHTA and CDR2 FQGNSA. The CDR3 is 15 amino acids. The CDR3: CASSVRGATNYGYAF. DNA of the CDR3: TGTGCCAGCAGCGTCAGGGGAGCCACTAACTATGGCTACGCCTTC.

This clonotype has at least ten counts. The chain uses TRBV7-9 and TRBJ1-4, with a weak D call TRBD1 (5 bases). The germline V and J ends were trimmed by 3 bases and 3 bases, with 11 bases remaining between them. The CDR3 totals 15 residues. Germline lookup yields CDR1 SEHNR and CDR2 FQNEAQ (reference sequence). In DNA, the CDR3 is TGTGCCAGCAGCTTCGGGGGTCAAGCTAATGAAAAACTGTTTTTT. Protein sequence: CASSFGGQANEKLFF.

The V gene is TRBV20-1, the J gene TRBJ1-6, with a possible D match to TRBD1 (5 bases). V lost 5 bases and J 1 base, leaving 24 bases between the germline ends. CDR1 is DFQATT and CDR2 is SNEGSKA in the germline V gene (reference sequence). The CDR3 runs to 19 residues. CDR3 sequence reads: CSAGGSPGGGLSYNSPLHF. DNA for the CDR3: TGCAGTGCTGGAGGGTCCCCCGGTGGGGGTTTGTCCTATAATTCACCCCTCCACTTT.

The chain joins TRBV6-2 or TRBV6-3 to TRBJ1-2; unclear D gene. The CDR3 extends over 14 amino acids. Between the trimmed V and J ends, which lost 6 bases and 0 bases, there was a span of 11 bases. Germline-derived CDR1 and CDR2 are MNHEY and SVGEGT. CDR3 loop: CASRDLKANYGYTF. As DNA, the CDR3 is TGTGCCAGCAGGGATTTAAAAGCTAACTATGGCTACACCTTC.

The chain has TRBV7-3 and TRBJ2-2, with D tentatively TRBD2 (5 bases). Germline V lookup: CDR1 SGHTA, CDR2 FQGTGA. The V end was cut by 5 bases, the J end by 6 bases, with 16 bases between. The CDR3 has 15 amino acids. The CDR3 here is CASSPNPSRAGELFF. The CDR3 bases are TGTGCCAGCAGCCCGAACCCGTCGCGGGCCGGGGAGCTGTTTTTT.

This sequence joins TRBV2 and TRBJ1-5, with D perhaps matching TRBD1 (5 bases). Trimming pared 7 bases from V and 2 bases from J, leaving 18 bases between. This CDR3 is 16 amino acids long. Germline CDR1 is SNHLY and CDR2 is FYNNEI. Written as DNA, the CDR3 is TGTGCCAGCACCCCCAAGCCGGGGGTCGGCAATCAGCCCCAGCATTTT. Its translation is CASTPKPGVGNQPQHF. Looking up the rest from reference TRBV2 and TRBJ1-5 gives the full variable domain: EPEVTQTPSHQVTQMGQEVILRCVPISNHLYFYWYRQILGQKVEFLVSFYNNEISEKSEIFDDQFSVERPDGSNFTLKIRSTKLEDSAMYFCASTPKPGVGNQPQHFGDGTRLSIL.

This clonotype was detected only once. This chain links TRBV10-3 with TRBJ1-1; D remains unclear. Trimming removed 6 bases at V and 4 bases at J, with 6 bases between. CDR1 is ENHRY, CDR2 SYGVKD, per germline. The CDR3 sequence is 11 residues long. The CDR3, as DNA: TGTGCCATCAGGTTGGGCACTGAAGCTTTCTTT. It codes for CAIRLGTEAFF.